These 8 T cell receptor beta chains originate from one sample sequenced in a study of molecular identifiers for immune sequencing clone quantification. TCRdb reprocessed the PCR reads with MiXCR, giving one entry per CDR3 protein. This repertoire shows tens of thousands of distinct CDR3 sequences, 21% found once; its top ten account for around 1.1%. Sequenced sample: naive CD8+ T cells from blood, with Jurkat cell RNA spiked in. Indicated subset: FACS-sorted CD8+CD4-CCR7+CD45RA+ naive T cells. The receptors here all came from a human donor in good health. Some libraries in this study had Jurkat cell RNA spiked in.

This clonotype was observed many times. As DNA, the CDR3 is TGTGCCAGCAGTTACTCGATTTCTGCTTCAACAGATACGCAGTATTTT. Translated: CASSYSISASTDTQYF. The chain links TRBV6-5 to TRBJ2-3, with no clear D. V shed 0 bases and J shed 3 bases, with 13 bases lying between them. The CDR3 totals 16 residues. Per the germline V gene, CDR1 is MNHEY and CDR2 is SVGAGI.

This clonotype was counted at least ten times. The chain has TRBV13 and TRBJ1-1; D remains ambiguous. Trimming cost V 0 bases and J 2 bases, with 13 bases left between them. This CDR3 region has 16 residues. Per the germline V gene, CDR1 is PRHDT and CDR2 is FYEKMQ (reference sequence). As DNA, the CDR3 is TGTGCCAGCAGCTTAGGAAGAGGCACAGCCAACACTGAAGCTTTCTTT. Residues: CASSLGRGTANTEAFF.

This clonotype was picked up a small number of times. The chain has TRBV4-3 and TRBJ1-5, with D perhaps TRBD1 (5 bases). V was shortened by 0 bases and J by 5 bases, with 5 bases between the two germline ends. CDR1 and CDR2 from the germline V gene are LGHNA and YSLEER. CDR3 length: 13 residues. The CDR3 nucleotides are TGCGCCAGCAGCCAAGAGGGGGATCAGCCCCAGCATTTT. Protein sequence: CASSQEGDQPQHF.

Concerning this clonotype: A single base separates this from a much larger clone, so it may be a read error. The chain is built from TRBV7-9 and TRBJ2-5, with D unresolved. V shed 8 bases and J shed 4 bases, with 8 bases lying between them. The CDR3 contains 11 residues. The germline gives CDR1 SEHNR, CDR2 FQNEAQ (reference sequence). CDR3 nucleotide sequence: TGTGCCAGCGGCTCCCCAGAGACCCAGTACTTC. It encodes CASGSPETQYF.

In this sample, this clonotype turned up many times. J is TRBJ1-5 and V is TRBV6-5, with 10 bases fitting TRBD1. Germline CDR1 reads MNHEY; CDR2 reads SVGAGI. V trimming: 4 bases; J trimming: 6 bases; junction bases outside the gene matches: 6. This CDR3 comprises 15 residues. The CDR3 nucleotides are TGTGCCAGCAGTTCCGGGACAGGGGTCGGTCAGCCCCAGCATTTT. This encodes CASSSGTGVGQPQHF.

This clonotype was observed many times. This chain connects TRBV5-1 to TRBJ1-1; TRBD1 matches 9 bases. Germline V CDR1 and CDR2: SGHRS, YFSETQ. This CDR3 is built from 17 residues. V shed 0 bases, J shed 4 bases, and the junction held 10 bases outside the gene matches. The CDR3 protein is CASSLGGQGYTRTEAFF. CDR3 nucleotides: TGCGCCAGCAGCTTGGGGGGACAGGGCTATACCCGCACTGAAGCTTTCTTT.

This clonotype was picked up many times. The chain combines TRBV4-3 with TRBJ2-1, with a tentative D call TRBD2 (5 bases). The CDR3 spans 16 residues. CDR1 LGHNA and CDR2 YSLEER come from the germline V gene. The ends were cut back, 0 bases at V and 4 bases at J, with 13 bases in the middle. The CDR3: CASSQDGGSLYNEQFF. CDR3 nucleotide sequence: TGCGCCAGCAGCCAAGATGGCGGGTCCTTGTACAATGAGCAGTTCTTC.

This clonotype was recorded many times. The chain employs TRBV27 and TRBJ2-7; a weak D match, TRBD2 (5 bases). Trimming took 2 bases from V and 0 from J, leaving 8 bases between them. The length of the CDR3 is 14 residues. CDR1 is MNHEY and CDR2 is SMNVEV in the germline V gene (reference sequence). CDR3 bases: TGTGCCAGCAGTTTAGGAGGAGACTCCTACGAGCAGTACTTC. As protein: CASSLGGDSYEQYF.